The 9 T cell receptor beta chains below come from one sample, sequenced in a study of T cells in localized non-small cell lung cancer. Some clones are missing from TCRdb's copy, which holds only in-frame ones; the method was immunoSEQ multiplex PCR. The sample holds about 13,000 clones, 28% seen once. Specimen: lung tumor tissue, collected before any cancer treatment. The receptors were sampled from a female donor aged 60 or older with stage I lung adenocarcinoma.

This clone was detected a few times. This chain joins TRBV11-3 and TRBJ2-1, with 11 bases matching TRBD1. V gave up 5 bases and J gave up 7 bases; unmatched junction bases: 7. CDR3 length: 15 amino acids. Germline V gene data show CDR1 as SGHNT and CDR2 as YENEEA. The CDR3 region has the DNA TGTGCCAGCAGCCCTGTGGGACAGGGGGAGAATGAGCAGTTCTTC. It specifies CASSPVGQGENEQFF. Full variable domain (rest looked up from reference TRBV11-3 and TRBJ2-1): EAGVVQSPRYKIIEKKQPVAFWCNPISGHNTLYWYLQNLGQGPELLIRYENEEAVDDSQLPKDRFSAERLKGVDSTLKIQPAELGDSAVYLCASSPVGQGENEQFFGPGTRLTVL.

CDR3 coding DNA: TGCGCCAGCAGCTTGGAATCGGGACTCTCTGGAAACACCATATATTTT. As protein: CASSLESGLSGNTIYF. The V and J genes are TRBV5-1 and TRBJ1-3; D perhaps matches TRBD1 (5 bases). Germline CDR1 reads SGHRS; CDR2 reads YFSETQ. The length of the CDR3 is 16 residues. Trimming took 0 bases from V and 0 from J, leaving 10 bases between them.

The J gene is TRBJ1-5, the V gene TRBV6-8; 11 bases map to TRBD1. CDR1 MNHGY and CDR2 SAAAGT come from the germline V gene. The V segment lost 5 bases and the J segment 7 bases; nucleotides outside the gene matches: 10. The CDR3 runs 16 residues. CDR3 protein: CASSAGTGGTRQPQHF. Written as DNA, the CDR3 is TGTGCCAGCAGTGCTGGGACAGGGGGTACTCGGCAGCCCCAGCATTTT.

The rearrangement uses TRBV10-1 and TRBJ2-1; 14 nucleotides match TRBD2. The CDR3 consists of 17 residues. The trim removed 0 bases at V and 8 bases at J, leaving 6 bases unmatched. CDR1 is WNHNN, CDR2 SYGVQD, per germline (reference sequence). CDR3 nucleotide sequence: TGCGCCAGCAGTGAGTCGAGGGGACTAGCGGGAGTCTATGAGCAGTTCTTC. Its protein product is CASSESRGLAGVYEQFF.

This clone was picked up one time. The chain is built from TRBV19 and TRBJ1-3; D gene unclear. Trimming stripped 0 bases from V and 1 base from J, with 13 bases between. The CDR3 totals 17 residues. CDR1 and CDR2 (germline): LNHDA, SQIVND (reference sequence). The CDR3 sequence is CASSIDRGQTSGNTIYF. The CDR3 DNA reads TGTGCCAGTAGTATAGATCGAGGGCAAACGTCTGGAAACACCATATATTTT.

This chain links TRBV28 with TRBJ1-5; D gene unclear. CDR3 length: 12 amino acids. Germline V CDR1 and CDR2: MDHEN, SYDVKM. Trimming stripped 10 bases from V and 2 bases from J, with 9 bases between. The CDR3 DNA reads TGTGCCACCCGGTCGGGCAATCAGCCCCAGCATTTT. It encodes CATRSGNQPQHF. Based on the CDR3 plus reference TRBV28 and TRBJ1-5, the full variable domain is DVKVTQSSRYLVKRTGEKVFLECVQDMDHENMFWYRQDPGLGLRLIYFSYDVKMKEKGDIPEGYSVSREKKERFSLILESASTNQTSMYLCATRSGNQPQHFGDGTRLSIL.

This rearrangement joins TRBV19 to TRBJ1-6, with 9 bases lining up with TRBD1. V shed 9 bases, J shed 7 bases, and the junction held 10 bases outside the gene matches. CDR1 and CDR2 from the germline V gene are LNHDA and SQIVND (reference sequence). This CDR3 has 15 residues. The CDR3 spells CASTHRDRDNSPLHF. CDR3 bases: TGTGCCAGCACCCACCGGGACAGGGACAATTCACCCCTCCACTTT.

This clone was seen a few times. The genes are TRBV1 and TRBJ1-1. TRBV1 is a listed pseudogene. The CDR3 covers 13 residues. This CDR3 is CASSQTGNTEAFF. The DNA for the CDR3 is TGCGCCAGCAGTCAAACCGGGAACACTGAAGCTTTCTTT.

This clone has more than one count but fewer than ten. The rearrangement links TRBV11-3 to TRBJ1-6; D call uncertain. Looked up from germline, CDR1 is SGHNT and CDR2 is YENEEA. The length of the CDR3 is 16 residues. V lost 5 bases to trimming and J lost 6 bases, with 17 bases between them. The CDR3 sequence: CASSPDERYGNSPLHF. CDR3 nucleotide sequence: TGTGCCAGCAGCCCCGACGAGAGGTATGGTAATTCACCCCTCCACTTT.